Reported below is one T cell receptor (beta chain). Its antigen remains unidentified. This sample was taken from a study of identical twins. Findings and limits, study-wide: An excess of low generation probability was shown by twin-shared out-of-frame alpha sequences. The study based its conclusions on cross-sectional statistical analysis and did not follow the same donors.

TCRdb used MiXCR to reprocess the 5' RACE reads, holding one entry per CDR3 protein. The repertoire has some 660,000 distinct CDR3 sequences, 8.5% to 9% of them found once; the top ten carry approximately 0.89%. V lost 4 bases, J lost 0 bases, and 6 bases lay in between. This CDR3 is built from 13 residues. Germline V gene lookup returns CDR1 MNHEY and CDR2 SVGEGT. This same sample was also part of a study on yellow fever vaccine responses in identical twins.

Sequenced: PBMCs. V and J are TRBV6-2 or TRBV6-3 and TRBJ2-5; D is undetermined. The clonotype was recovered from a woman between 18 and 29 years old in good health. CDR3 nucleotide sequence: TGTGCCAGCAGTTCTCTATACCAAGAGACCCAGTACTTC. Translated: CASSSLYQETQYF.